The 18 T cell receptor beta chains in this list originate from one sample, sequenced in a study of blood T cells in healthy people across ages. Through a sample-barcoded 5' primer and a J-beta primer mix, a second PCR was run for 7 to 11 cycles. Via MiXCR, TCRdb re-called the 5' RACE reads, giving one row per CDR3 protein. The sample lists around 870,000 distinct CDR3 sequences, under 35% seen once, with roughly 17% in the top ten. The sample taken for sequencing was blood. The source is a woman aged 80 or over in good health.

A few counts support this clonotype. Possible read error: a much larger clone is one base away. This chain joins TRBV18 and TRBJ2-1; 10 nucleotides line up with TRBD1. The better agreement between TRBJ2-7 and the DNA end casts doubt on the J call. The CDR3 has 14 residues. The germline gives CDR1 KGHSH, CDR2 LQKENI. The DNA of the CDR3 is TGTGCCAGCGCGCGGGACAGGGGCTACAATGAGCAGTACTTC. This sequence encodes CASARDRGYNEQYF.

This clonotype has at least ten counts. The chain couples TRBV6-5 to TRBJ2-3; D gene ambiguous. Germline loops: CDR1 MNHEY, CDR2 SVGAGI. CDR3 size: 15 residues. The V end lost 2 bases, the J end lost 0 bases, and 9 bases lay between the germline ends. CDR3 DNA: TGTGCCAGCAGTTACCAGGTTACTAGCACAGATACGCAGTATTTT. Encoded protein: CASSYQVTSTDTQYF.

The chain couples TRBV5-1 to TRBJ2-4, with a possible D match to TRBD1 (6 bases). This CDR3 contains 16 residues. Germline loops: CDR1 SGHRS, CDR2 YFSETQ. The V end was cut by 0 bases, the J end by 1 base, with 11 bases between. The CDR3 sequence: CASSLAPTGAKNIQYF. CDR3 DNA sequence: TGCGCCAGCAGCTTGGCCCCTACAGGGGCCAAAAACATTCAGTACTTC.

This clonotype has just a few counts. This chain joins TRBV7-9 and TRBJ2-2, with D perhaps matching TRBD2 (7 bases). V was cut by 4 bases and J by 4 bases, with 13 bases left in between. The CDR3 consists of 15 residues. CDR1 and CDR2 (germline): SEHNR, FQNEAQ (reference sequence). CDR3 residues: CASSSRRGLTGELFF. Written as DNA, the CDR3 is TGTGCCAGCAGCTCGAGGCGGGGGCTCACCGGGGAGCTGTTTTTT.

This clonotype was observed at least ten times. V gene TRBV7-8 combines with J gene TRBJ1-1; maybe TRBD1 (6 bases). V lost 5 bases to trimming and J lost 1 base, with 8 bases between them. From germline, CDR1 is SGHVS and CDR2 FQNEAQ. This CDR3 has 13 residues. The CDR3, as DNA: TGTGCCAGCAGCAAGGACAGGAACACTGAAGCTTTCTTT. The encoded protein is CASSKDRNTEAFF.

This sequence joins TRBV2 and TRBJ1-6; 10 bases are a match to TRBD1. V lost 1 base to trimming and J lost 7 bases; unmatched junction nucleotides: 1. The CDR3 covers 15 residues. CDR1 is SNHLY and CDR2 is FYNNEI in the germline V gene. CDR3 DNA sequence: TGTGCCAGCAGTGAAGTGGGACAGGGGAATTCACCCCTCCACTTT. Encoded protein: CASSEVGQGNSPLHF.

The rearrangement joins TRBV20-1 to TRBJ2-7; unclear D gene. The CDR3 has 11 residues. V lost 6 bases and J 3 bases, leaving 9 bases between the germline ends. Germline CDR1 is DFQATT and CDR2 is SNEGSKA (reference sequence). CDR3 bases: TGCAGTGCCCCTGAGGTCTACGAGCAGTACTTC. Its translation: CSAPEVYEQYF.

This chain joins TRBV10-1 and TRBJ1-5; 9 bases match TRBD1. Germline CDR1 is WNHNN and CDR2 is SYGVQD (reference sequence). The CDR3 covers 17 residues. Trimming removed 8 bases from V and 4 bases from J; junction bases left unmatched: 15. The CDR3 DNA reads as TGCGCCAGCGGGGACAGGGCCCGATCGGGGTTTAATCAGCCCCAGCATTTT. It codes for CASGDRARSGFNQPQHF.

This clonotype has only a few counts. This may arise from a read error, as a much more abundant clone is one base away. The gene calls are TRBV12-3 or TRBV12-4 and TRBJ2-3; no clear D. The CDR3 is 15 residues long. The CDR3: CASSSPRVSTDAQYF. The CDR3 DNA reads TGTGCCAGCAGTTCCCCTCGGGTGAGCACAGATGCGCAGTATTTT.

V and J are TRBV5-1 and TRBJ1-1, with D possibly being TRBD1 (6 bases). Looked up from germline, CDR1 is SGHRS and CDR2 is YFSETQ. This CDR3 has 13 residues. V was shortened by 6 bases and J by 4 bases, with 13 bases between the two germline ends. Written as DNA, the CDR3 is TGCGCCAGCAAGACAGGCGTTGGCACTGAAGCTTTCTTT. Translation gives CASKTGVGTEAFF.

This clonotype came up many times. The chain combines TRBV5-1 with TRBJ1-5; a possible D gene is TRBD1 (6 bases). There are 14 residues in the CDR3. V was trimmed by 1 base and J by 5 bases, leaving 10 bases between them. Germline CDR1 is SGHRS and CDR2 is YFSETQ. The CDR3 nucleotides are TGCGCCAGCAGCTTGACGGGGGCCGATCAGCCCCAGCATTTT. Translated: CASSLTGADQPQHF.

This clonotype was picked up a small number of times. Just one base apart from a much larger clone, this may be a read error. The rearrangement uses TRBV7-2 and TRBJ2-4; D may be TRBD1 or TRBD2 (5 bases each). The J call may be wrong; the DNA end is better matched by TRBJ2-7. The CDR3 is 15 residues long. Germline V gene lookup returns CDR1 SGHTA and CDR2 FQGNSA. CDR3 residues: CASSLAVGLRGEQYF. DNA for the CDR3: TGTGCCAGCAGCTTAGCGGTAGGCTTGAGGGGCGAGCAGTACTTC.

About this clonotype: This may be a read error, as it is one base from a much larger clone. The gene calls are TRBV7-2 and TRBJ1-6; D not resolved. Germline CDR1 and CDR2: SGHTA and FQGNSA. The CDR3 loop spans 17 amino acids. The CDR3 DNA is TGTGCCAGCAGCTTAGGCGACCGGAGCTCCCATAATTCACCCCTCCACTTT. Translating gives CASSLGDRSSHNSPLHF.

The V gene is TRBV12-3 or TRBV12-4, the J gene TRBJ1-2; D remains unclear. The CDR3 sequence is 14 residues long. V lost 1 base and J 5 bases, leaving 11 bases between the germline ends. The CDR3 nucleotides are TGTGCCAGCAGTTTAGTTTCGACATGGTATGGCTACACCTTC. This codes for CASSLVSTWYGYTF.

In this sample, this clonotype turned up a few times. With a much larger clone just one base away, this may be a read error. The chain recombines TRBV5-1 with TRBJ2-7; the match to TRBD2 covers 8 bases. The CDR3 is 15 amino acids. CDR1 SGHRS and CDR2 YFSETQ come from the germline V gene. Trimming removed 0 bases from V and 7 bases from J; junction bases left unmatched: 9. The CDR3 reads CASSLAGGDYNEQYF. Written as DNA, the CDR3 is TGCGCCAGCAGCTTGGCCGGGGGGGACTACAATGAGCAGTACTTC.

The DNA of the CDR3 is TGTGCCAGTAGTAGCCCAGCATGGGGAAACACCATATATTTT. This codes for CASSSPAWGNTIYF. The chain is built from TRBV19 and TRBJ1-3; D not resolved. Per germline, CDR1 LNHDA and CDR2 SQIVND (reference sequence). The CDR3 length is 14 residues. Trimming shortened V by 4 bases and J by 4 bases, and 11 bases separated the two germline ends.

On this clonotype itself: A read error may be the cause here, since a much bigger clone is one base away. This chain uses TRBV7-2 with TRBJ2-3; a possible D gene is TRBD1 (5 bases). The germline V gene encodes CDR1 SGHTA and CDR2 FQGNSA. CDR3 length: 13 residues. The CDR3 is CVSNAGLGDTQYF. CDR3 DNA: TGTGTCAGCAATGCAGGGCTCGGAGATACGCAGTATTTT.

The CDR3 bases are TGTGCCAGCTCACCTCAGCGGGGGGGATTATACAATGAGCAGTTCTTC. It translates to CASSPQRGGLYNEQFF. The chain uses TRBV18 and TRBJ2-1, with 10 bases aligning to TRBD2. The CDR3 has 16 residues. Losses at the gene ends were 3 bases for V and 4 bases for J; bases not matched to a gene: 6. Germline V gives CDR1 KGHSH, CDR2 LQKENI. The full variable domain, in which reference TRBV18 and TRBJ2-1 provide the parts outside the CDR3, is NAGVMQNPRHLVRRRGQEARLRCSPMKGHSHVYWYRQLPEEGLKFMVYLQKENIIDESGMPKERFSAEFPKEGPSILRIQQVVRGDSAAYFCASSPQRGGLYNEQFFGPGTRLTVL.